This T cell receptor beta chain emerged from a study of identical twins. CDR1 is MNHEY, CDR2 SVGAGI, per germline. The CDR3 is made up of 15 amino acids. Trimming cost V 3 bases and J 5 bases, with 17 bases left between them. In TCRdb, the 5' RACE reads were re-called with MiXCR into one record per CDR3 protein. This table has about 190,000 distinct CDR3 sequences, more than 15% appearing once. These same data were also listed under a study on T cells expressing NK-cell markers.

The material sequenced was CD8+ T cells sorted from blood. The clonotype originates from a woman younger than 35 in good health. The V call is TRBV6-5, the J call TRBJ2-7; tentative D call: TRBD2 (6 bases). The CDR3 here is CASSYMDGSFNEQYF. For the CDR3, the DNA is TGTGCCAGCAGTTATATGGACGGGAGCTTCAACGAGCAGTACTTC.